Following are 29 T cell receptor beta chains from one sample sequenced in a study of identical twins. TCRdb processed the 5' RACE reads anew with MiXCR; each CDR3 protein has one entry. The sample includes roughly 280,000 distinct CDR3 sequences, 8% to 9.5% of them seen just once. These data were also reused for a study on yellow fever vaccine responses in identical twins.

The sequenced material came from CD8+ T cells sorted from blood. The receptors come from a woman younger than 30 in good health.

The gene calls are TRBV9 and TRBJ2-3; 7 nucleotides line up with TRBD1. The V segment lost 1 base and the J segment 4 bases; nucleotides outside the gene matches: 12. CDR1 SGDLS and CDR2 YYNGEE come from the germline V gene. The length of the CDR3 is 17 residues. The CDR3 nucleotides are TGTGCCAGCAGCGTACGCTCCGGGACAGCGAACCCAGATACGCAGTATTTT. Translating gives CASSVRSGTANPDTQYF.

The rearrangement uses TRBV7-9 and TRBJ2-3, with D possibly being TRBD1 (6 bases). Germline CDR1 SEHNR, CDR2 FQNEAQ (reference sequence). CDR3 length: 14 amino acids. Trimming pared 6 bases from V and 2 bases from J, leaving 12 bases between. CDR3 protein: CASRPGHPTDTQYF. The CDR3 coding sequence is TGTGCCAGCAGGCCGGGACACCCCACAGATACGCAGTATTTT.

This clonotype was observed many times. The CDR3 protein is CASSQSGTYQRPNTGELFF. DNA for the CDR3: TGCGCCAGCAGCCAGAGCGGAACCTACCAAAGACCAAACACCGGGGAGCTGTTTTTT. The V and J genes are TRBV4-1 and TRBJ2-2; possibly TRBD2 for D (5 bases). The CDR3 length is 19 residues. Germline V gives CDR1 MGHRA, CDR2 YSYEKL. V lost 3 bases to trimming and J lost 2 bases, with 22 bases between them.

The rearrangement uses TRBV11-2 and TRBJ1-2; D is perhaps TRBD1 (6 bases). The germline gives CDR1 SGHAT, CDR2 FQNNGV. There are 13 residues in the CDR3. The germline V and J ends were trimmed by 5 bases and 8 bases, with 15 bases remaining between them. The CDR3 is CASSQDSVGGYTF. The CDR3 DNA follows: TGTGCCAGCAGCCAGGACAGCGTGGGAGGCTACACCTTC. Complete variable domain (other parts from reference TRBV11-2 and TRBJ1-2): EAGVAQSPRYKIIEKRQSVAFWCNPISGHATLYWYQQILGQGPKLLIQFQNNGVVDDSQLPKDRFSAERLKGVDSTLKIQPAKLEDSAVYLCASSQDSVGGYTFGSGTRLTVV.

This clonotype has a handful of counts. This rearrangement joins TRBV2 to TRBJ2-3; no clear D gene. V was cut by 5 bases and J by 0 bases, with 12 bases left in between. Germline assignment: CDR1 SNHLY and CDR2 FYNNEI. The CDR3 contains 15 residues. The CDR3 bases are TGTGCCAGCAGTCCCACTGACTCTAGCACAGATACGCAGTATTTT. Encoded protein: CASSPTDSSTDTQYF.

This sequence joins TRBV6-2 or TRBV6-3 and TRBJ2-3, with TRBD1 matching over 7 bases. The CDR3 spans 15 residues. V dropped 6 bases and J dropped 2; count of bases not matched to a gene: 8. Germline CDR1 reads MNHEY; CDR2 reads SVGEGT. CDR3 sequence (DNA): TGTGCCAGCAGCATACAGGGGCTATCCACAGATACGCAGTATTTT. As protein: CASSIQGLSTDTQYF.

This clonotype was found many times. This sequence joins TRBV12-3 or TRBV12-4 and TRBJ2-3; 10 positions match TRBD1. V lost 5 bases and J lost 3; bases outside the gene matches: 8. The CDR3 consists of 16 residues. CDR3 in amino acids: CASSPGTGAKTDTQYF. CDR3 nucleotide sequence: TGTGCCAGCAGTCCCGGGACAGGGGCTAAAACAGATACGCAGTATTTT.

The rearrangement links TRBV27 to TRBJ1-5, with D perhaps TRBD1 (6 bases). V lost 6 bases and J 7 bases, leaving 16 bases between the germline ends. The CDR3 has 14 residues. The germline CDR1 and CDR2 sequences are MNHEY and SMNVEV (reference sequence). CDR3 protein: CASRPTGLDQPQHF. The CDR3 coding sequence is TGTGCCAGCAGGCCGACAGGTCTGGACCAGCCCCAGCATTTT.

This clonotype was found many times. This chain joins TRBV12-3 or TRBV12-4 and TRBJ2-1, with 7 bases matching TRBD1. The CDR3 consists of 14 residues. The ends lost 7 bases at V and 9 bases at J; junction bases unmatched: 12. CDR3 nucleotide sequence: TGTGCCAGCAACATCCGGACAGGACACGGTGAGCAGTTCTTC. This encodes CASNIRTGHGEQFF.

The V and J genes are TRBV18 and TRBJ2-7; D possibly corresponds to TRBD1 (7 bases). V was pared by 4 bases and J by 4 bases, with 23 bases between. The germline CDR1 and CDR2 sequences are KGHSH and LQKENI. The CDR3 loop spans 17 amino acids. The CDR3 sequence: CASSHQKSVAGGYEQYF. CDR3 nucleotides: TGTGCCAGCTCACATCAAAAGTCGGTGGCAGGGGGGTACGAGCAGTACTTC.

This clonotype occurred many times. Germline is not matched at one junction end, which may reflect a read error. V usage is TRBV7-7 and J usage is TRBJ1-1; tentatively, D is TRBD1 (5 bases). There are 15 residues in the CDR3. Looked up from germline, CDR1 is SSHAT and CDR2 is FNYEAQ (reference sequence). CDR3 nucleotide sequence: TGTGCTAGCAGCCCCATGGGGGTGGAGGACACTGAAGCTTTCTTT. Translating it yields CASSPMGVEDTEAFF. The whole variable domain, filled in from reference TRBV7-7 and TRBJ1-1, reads GAGVSQSPRYKVTKRGQDVTLRCDPISSHATLYWYQQALGQGPEFLTYFNYEAQPDKSGLPSDRFSAERPEGSISTLTIQRTEQRDSAMYRCASSPMGVEDTEAFFGQGTRLTVV.

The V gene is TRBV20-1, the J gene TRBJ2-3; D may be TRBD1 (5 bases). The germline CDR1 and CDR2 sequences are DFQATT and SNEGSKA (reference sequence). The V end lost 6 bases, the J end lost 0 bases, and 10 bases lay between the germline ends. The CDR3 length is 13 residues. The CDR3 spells CSADSLSTDTQYF. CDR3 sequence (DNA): TGCAGTGCCGACAGCCTGAGCACAGATACGCAGTATTTT.

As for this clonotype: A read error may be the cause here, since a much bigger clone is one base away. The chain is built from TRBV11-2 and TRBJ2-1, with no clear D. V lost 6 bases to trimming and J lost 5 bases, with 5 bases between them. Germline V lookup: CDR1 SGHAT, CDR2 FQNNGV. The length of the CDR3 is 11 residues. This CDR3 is CASSYDNEQFF. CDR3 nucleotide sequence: TGTGCCAGCAGTTACGACAATGAGCAGTTCTTC.

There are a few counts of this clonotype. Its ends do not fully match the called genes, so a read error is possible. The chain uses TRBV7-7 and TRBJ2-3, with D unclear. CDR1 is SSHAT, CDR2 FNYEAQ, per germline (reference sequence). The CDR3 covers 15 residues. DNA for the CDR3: TGTGCTAGCAGCCCTGCGGTTGATAAAATTTACAAGCAGTATTTT. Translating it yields CASSPAVDKIYKQYF.

CDR3 protein: CSVRTGGSYGYTF. In DNA, the CDR3 is TGCAGCGTACGGACAGGGGGCTCCTATGGCTACACCTTC. The chain couples TRBV29-1 to TRBJ1-2; 11 nucleotides agree with TRBD1. The CDR3 length is 13 residues. CDR1 SQVTM and CDR2 ANQGSEA come from the germline V gene. The junction had 4 bases not matched to a gene; V was cut back by 6 bases and J by 4 bases.

The CDR3, as DNA: TGTGCCAGCAGCTTACCACAGGGGCGCGGGTCCGGGGAGCTGTTTTTT. Its protein product is CASSLPQGRGSGELFF. J is TRBJ2-2 and V is TRBV11-1; 7 bases are shared with TRBD1. J was trimmed by 6 bases and V by 2 bases; bases with no gene match: 9. CDR1 is SGHAT and CDR2 is FQDESV in the germline V gene (reference sequence). This CDR3 is 16 amino acids long. Looking up the rest from reference TRBV11-1 and TRBJ2-2 gives the full variable domain: EAEVAQSPRYKITEKSQAVAFWCDPISGHATLYWYRQILGQGPELLVQFQDESVVDDSQLPKDRFSAERLKGVDSTLKIQPAELGDSAMYLCASSLPQGRGSGELFFGEGSRLTVL.

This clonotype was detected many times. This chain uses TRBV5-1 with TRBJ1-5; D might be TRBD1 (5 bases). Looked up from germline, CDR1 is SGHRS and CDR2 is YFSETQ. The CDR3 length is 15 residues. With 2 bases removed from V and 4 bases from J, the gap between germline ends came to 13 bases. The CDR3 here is CASSLAGGPNQPQHF. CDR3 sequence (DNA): TGCGCCAGCAGCTTAGCGGGGGGACCGAATCAGCCCCAGCATTTT.

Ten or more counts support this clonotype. The CDR3 loop reads CASSLLPTDTRAPGYTF. CDR3 in DNA: TGTGCCAGCAGCCTATTACCCACGGACACGAGAGCTCCTGGCTACACCTTC. The rearrangement joins TRBV7-9 to TRBJ1-2; D might be TRBD1 (5 bases). Germline CDR1 SEHNR, CDR2 FQNEAQ (reference sequence). The CDR3 has 17 residues. The V end was cut by 5 bases, the J end by 7 bases, with 26 bases between.

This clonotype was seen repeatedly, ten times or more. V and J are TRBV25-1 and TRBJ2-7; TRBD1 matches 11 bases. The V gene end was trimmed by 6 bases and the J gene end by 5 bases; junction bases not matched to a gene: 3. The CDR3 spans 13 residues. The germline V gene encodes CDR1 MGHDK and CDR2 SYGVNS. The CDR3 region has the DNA TGTGCCAGCAGAGGACAGGGGGCGGACGAGCAGTACTTC. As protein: CASRGQGADEQYF.

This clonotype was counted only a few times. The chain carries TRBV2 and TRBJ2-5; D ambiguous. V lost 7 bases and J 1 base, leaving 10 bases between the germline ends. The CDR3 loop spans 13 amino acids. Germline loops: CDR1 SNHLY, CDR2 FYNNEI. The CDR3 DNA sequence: TGTGCCAGCATCGGCAGTTTCCAAGAGACCCAGTACTTC. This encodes CASIGSFQETQYF.

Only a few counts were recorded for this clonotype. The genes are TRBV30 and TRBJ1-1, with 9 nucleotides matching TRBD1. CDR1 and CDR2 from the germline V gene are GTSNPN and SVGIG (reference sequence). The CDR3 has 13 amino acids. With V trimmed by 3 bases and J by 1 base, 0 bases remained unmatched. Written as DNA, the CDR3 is TGTGCCTGGAGGGACAGGGGGAACACTGAAGCTTTCTTT. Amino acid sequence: CAWRDRGNTEAFF.

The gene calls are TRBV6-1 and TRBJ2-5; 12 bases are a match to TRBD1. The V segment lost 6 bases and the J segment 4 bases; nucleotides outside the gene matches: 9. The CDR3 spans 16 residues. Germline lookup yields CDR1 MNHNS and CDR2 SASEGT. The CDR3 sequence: CASSQVGTGGLETQYF. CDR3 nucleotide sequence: TGTGCCAGCAGCCAGGTCGGGACAGGGGGCTTAGAGACCCAGTACTTC.

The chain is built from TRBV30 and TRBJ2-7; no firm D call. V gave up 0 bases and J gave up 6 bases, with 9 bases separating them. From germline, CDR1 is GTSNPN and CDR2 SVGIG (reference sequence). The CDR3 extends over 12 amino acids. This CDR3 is CAWSVRVGEQYF. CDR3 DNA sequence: TGTGCCTGGAGTGTACGGGTAGGCGAGCAGTACTTC.

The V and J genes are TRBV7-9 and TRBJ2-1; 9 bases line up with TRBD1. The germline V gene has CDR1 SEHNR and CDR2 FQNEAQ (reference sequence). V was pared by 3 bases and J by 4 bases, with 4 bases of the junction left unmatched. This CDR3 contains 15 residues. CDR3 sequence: CASSFDRGIYNEQFF. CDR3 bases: TGTGCCAGCAGCTTCGACAGGGGGATTTACAATGAGCAGTTCTTC.

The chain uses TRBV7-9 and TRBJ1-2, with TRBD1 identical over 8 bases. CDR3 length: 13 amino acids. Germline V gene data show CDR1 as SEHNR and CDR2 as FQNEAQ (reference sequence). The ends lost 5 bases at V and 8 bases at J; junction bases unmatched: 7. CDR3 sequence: CASSQGQGEGYTF. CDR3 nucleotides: TGTGCCAGCAGCCAAGGACAGGGTGAGGGCTACACCTTC.

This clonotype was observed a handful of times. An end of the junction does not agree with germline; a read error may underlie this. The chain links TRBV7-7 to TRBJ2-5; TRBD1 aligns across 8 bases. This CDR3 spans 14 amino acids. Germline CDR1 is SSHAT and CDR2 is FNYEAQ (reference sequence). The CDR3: CASRAQGVMETQYF. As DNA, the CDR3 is TGTGCTAGCAGGGCACAGGGGGTAATGGAGACCCAGTACTTC. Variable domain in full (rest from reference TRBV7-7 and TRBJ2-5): GAGVSQSPRYKVTKRGQDVTLRCDPISSHATLYWYQQALGQGPEFLTYFNYEAQPDKSGLPSDRFSAERPEGSISTLTIQRTEQRDSAMYRCASRAQGVMETQYFGPGTRLLVL.

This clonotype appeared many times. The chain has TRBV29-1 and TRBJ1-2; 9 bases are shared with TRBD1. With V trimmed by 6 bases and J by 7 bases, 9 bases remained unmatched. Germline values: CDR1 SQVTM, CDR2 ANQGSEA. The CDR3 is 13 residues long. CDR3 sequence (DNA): TGCAGCGTATGGGGACAGGGAATGACTGGCTACACCTTC. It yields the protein CSVWGQGMTGYTF. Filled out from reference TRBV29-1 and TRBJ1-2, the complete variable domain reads SAVISQKPSRDICQRGTSLTIQCQVDSQVTMMFWYRQQPGQSLTLIATANQGSEATYESGFVIDKFPISRPNLTFSTLTVSNMSPEDSSIYLCSVWGQGMTGYTFGSGTRLTVV.

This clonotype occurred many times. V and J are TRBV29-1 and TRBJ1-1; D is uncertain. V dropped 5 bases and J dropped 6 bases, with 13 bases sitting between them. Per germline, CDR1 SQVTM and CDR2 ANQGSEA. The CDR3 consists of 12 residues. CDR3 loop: CSVLSYSAEAFF. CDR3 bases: TGCAGCGTTCTCTCTTACAGCGCTGAAGCTTTCTTT. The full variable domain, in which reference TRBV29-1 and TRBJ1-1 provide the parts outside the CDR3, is SAVISQKPSRDICQRGTSLTIQCQVDSQVTMMFWYRQQPGQSLTLIATANQGSEATYESGFVIDKFPISRPNLTFSTLTVSNMSPEDSSIYLCSVLSYSAEAFFGQGTRLTVV.

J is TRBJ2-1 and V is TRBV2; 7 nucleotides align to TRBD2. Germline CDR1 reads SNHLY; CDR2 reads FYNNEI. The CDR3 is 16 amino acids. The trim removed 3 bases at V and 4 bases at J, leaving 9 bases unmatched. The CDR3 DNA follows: TGTGCCAGCAGTGATCCCGCGGGAGAGAAATACAATGAGCAGTTCTTC. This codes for CASSDPAGEKYNEQFF.